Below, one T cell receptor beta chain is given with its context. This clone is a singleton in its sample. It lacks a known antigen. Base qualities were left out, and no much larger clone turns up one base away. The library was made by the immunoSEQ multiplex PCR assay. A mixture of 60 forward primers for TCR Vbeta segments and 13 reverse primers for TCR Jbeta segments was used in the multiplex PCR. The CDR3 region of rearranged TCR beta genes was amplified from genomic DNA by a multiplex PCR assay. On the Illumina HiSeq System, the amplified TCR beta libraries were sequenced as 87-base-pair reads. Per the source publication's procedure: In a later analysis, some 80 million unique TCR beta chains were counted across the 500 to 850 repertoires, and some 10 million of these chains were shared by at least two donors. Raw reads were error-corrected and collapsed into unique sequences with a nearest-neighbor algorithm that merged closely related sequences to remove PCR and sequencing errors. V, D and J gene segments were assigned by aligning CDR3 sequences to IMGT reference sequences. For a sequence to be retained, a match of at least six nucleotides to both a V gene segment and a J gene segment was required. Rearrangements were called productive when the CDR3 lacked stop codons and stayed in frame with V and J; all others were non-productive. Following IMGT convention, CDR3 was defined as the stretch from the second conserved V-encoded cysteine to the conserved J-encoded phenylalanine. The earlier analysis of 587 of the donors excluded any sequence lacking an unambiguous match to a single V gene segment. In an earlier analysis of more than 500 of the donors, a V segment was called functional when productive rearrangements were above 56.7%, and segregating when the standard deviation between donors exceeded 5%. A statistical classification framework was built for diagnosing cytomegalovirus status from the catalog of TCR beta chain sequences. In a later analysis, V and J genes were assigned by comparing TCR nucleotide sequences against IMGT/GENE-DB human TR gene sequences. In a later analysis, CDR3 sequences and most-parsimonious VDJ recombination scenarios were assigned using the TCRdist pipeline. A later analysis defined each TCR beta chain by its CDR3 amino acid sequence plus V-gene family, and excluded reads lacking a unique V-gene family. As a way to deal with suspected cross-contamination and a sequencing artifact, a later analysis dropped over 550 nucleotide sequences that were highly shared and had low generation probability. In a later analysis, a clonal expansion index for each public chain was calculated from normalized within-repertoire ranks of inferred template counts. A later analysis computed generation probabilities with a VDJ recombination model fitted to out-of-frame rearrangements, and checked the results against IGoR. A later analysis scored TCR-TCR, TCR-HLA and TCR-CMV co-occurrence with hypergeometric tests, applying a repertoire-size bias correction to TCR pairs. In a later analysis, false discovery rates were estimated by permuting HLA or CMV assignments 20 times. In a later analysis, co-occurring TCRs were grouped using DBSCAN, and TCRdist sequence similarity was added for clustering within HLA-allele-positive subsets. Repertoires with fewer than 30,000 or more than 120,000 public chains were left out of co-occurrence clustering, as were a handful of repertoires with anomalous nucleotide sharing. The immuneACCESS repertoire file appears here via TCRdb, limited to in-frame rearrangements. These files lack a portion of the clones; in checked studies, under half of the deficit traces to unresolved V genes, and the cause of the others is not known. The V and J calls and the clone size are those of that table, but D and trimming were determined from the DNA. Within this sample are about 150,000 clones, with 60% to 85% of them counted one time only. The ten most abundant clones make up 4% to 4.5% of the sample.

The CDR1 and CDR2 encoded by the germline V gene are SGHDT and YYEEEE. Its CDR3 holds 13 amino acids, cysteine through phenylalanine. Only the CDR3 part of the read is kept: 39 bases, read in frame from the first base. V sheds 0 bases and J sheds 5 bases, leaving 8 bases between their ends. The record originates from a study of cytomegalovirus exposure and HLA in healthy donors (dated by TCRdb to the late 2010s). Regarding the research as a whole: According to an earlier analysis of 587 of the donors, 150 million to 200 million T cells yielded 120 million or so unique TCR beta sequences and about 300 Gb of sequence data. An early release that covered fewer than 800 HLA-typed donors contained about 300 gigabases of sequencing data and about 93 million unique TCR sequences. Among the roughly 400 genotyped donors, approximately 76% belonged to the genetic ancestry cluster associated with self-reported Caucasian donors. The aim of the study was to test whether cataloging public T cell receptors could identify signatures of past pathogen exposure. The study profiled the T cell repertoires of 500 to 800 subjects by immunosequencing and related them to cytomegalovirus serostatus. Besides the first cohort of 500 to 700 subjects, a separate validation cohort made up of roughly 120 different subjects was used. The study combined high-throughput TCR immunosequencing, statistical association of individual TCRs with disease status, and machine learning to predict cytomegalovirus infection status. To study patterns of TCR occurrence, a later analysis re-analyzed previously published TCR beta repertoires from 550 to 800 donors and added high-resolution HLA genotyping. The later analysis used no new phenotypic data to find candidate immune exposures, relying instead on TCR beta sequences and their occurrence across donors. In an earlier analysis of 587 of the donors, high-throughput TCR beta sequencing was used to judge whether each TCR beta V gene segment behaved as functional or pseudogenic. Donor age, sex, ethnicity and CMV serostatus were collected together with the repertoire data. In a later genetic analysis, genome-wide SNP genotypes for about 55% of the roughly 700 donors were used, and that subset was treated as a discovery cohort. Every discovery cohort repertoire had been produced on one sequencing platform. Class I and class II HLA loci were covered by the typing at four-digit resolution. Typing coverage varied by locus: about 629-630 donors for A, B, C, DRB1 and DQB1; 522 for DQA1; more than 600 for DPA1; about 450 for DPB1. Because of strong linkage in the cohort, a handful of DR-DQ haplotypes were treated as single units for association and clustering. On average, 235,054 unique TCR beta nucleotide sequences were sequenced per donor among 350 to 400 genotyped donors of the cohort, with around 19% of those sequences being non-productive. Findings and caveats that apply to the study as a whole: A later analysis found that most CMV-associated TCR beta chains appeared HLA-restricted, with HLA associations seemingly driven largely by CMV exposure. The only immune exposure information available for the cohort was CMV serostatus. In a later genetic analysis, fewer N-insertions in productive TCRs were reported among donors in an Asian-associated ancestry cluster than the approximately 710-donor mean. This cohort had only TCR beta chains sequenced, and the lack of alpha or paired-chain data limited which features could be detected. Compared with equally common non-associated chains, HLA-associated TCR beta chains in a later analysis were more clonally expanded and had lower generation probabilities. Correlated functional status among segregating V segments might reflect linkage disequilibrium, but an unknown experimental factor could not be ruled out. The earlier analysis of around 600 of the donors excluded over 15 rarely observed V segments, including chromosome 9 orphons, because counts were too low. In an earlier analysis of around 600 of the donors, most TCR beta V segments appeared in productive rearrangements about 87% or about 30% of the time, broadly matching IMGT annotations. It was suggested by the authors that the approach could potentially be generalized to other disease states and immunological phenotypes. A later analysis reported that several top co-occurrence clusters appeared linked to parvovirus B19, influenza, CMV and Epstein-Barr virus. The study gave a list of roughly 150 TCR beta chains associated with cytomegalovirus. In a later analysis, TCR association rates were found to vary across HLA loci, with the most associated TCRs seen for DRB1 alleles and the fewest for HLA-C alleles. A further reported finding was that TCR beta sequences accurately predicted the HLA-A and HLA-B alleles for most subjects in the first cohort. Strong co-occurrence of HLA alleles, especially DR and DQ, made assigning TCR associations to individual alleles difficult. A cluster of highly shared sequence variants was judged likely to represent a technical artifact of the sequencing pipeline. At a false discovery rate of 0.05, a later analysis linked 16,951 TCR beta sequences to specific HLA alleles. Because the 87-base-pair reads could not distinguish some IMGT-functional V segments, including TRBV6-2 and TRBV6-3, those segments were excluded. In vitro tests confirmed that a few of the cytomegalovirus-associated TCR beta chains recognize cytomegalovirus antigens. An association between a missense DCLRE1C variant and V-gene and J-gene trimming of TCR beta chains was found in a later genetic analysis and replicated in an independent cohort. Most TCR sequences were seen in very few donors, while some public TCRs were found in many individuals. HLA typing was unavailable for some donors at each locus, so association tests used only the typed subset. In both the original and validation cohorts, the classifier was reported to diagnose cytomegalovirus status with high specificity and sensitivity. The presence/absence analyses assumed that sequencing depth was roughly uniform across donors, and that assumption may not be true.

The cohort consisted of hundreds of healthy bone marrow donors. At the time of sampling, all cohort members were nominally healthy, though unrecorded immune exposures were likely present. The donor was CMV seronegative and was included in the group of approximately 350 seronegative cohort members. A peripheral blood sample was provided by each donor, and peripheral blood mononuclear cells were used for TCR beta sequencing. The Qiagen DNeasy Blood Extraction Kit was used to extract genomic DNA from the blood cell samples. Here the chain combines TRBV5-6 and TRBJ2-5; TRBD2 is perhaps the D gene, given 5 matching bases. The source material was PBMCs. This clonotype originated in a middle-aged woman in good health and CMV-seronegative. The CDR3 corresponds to CASSLGRTETQYF. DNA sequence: TGTGCCAGCAGCTTGGGGAGGACGGAGACCCAGTACTTC.